Listed below are T cell receptor beta chains from one sample, sequenced in a study of vaccination effects on CD4 cells after COVID-19. Their cognate antigens are unknown. Repertoires were generated with immunoSEQ multiplex PCR, while TCRdb's copy carries only in-frame clones and drops some. The profile shows some 74,000 clones, approximately 81% of them singletons. The sequencing here drew on CD4+ T cells from PBMCs cultured with HCoV-229E spike peptides, taken after COVID-19 vaccination. The receptor source for this set is a human donor who received a COVID-19 vaccine. Each CDR3 is given with its conserved first and last residue. The D gene is left open where the match is weak. Rows may omit the clone size; those that give it use once, few, many or a size class.

abundance | j_gene | d_gene | v_gene | CDR3nt | CDR3aa
NA | TRBJ1-2 | NA | TRBV19 | TGTGCCAGTAGCCTAAGCCCGGTATATGGCTACACCTTC | CASSLSPVYGYTF
NA | TRBJ2-1 | TRBD1 | TRBV7-3 | TGTGCCAGCAGCTCCGGGACAGGGCCAAATGAGCAGTTCTTC | CASSSGTGPNEQFF
NA | TRBJ1-1 | NA | TRBV5-1 | TGCGCCAGCAGCTTGGGAGGGCTCATGAACACTGAAGCTTTCTTT | CASSLGGLMNTEAFF
NA | TRBJ1-3 | NA | TRBV7-2 | TGTGCCAGCAGCTCCGGACCTAGCTCTGGAAACACCATATATTTT | CASSSGPSSGNTIYF
NA | TRBJ1-6 | NA | TRBV9 | TGTGCCAGCAGCGTAGGGGAAACCCGGGCACCCCTCCACTTT | CASSVGETRAPLHF
NA | TRBJ2-3 | NA | TRBV24-1 | TGTGCCACCAGTGATCCCGGATCCGCCACAGATACGCAGTATTTT | CATSDPGSATDTQYF
NA | TRBJ1-3 | NA | TRBV6-2/TRBV6-3 | TGTGCCAGCAGTTATATACGACCGAGCTCTGGAAACACCATATATTTT | CASSYIRPSSGNTIYF
NA | TRBJ1-2 | NA | TRBV29-1 | TGCAGCGCCCTCCTGGGCAGCCACTATGGCTACACCTTC | CSALLGSHYGYTF
medium-sized | TRBJ2-5 | NA | TRBV5-5 | TGTGCCAGCAGCTTGGGGGACCATCAAGAGACCCAGTACTTC | CASSLGDHQETQYF
NA | TRBJ1-1 | NA | TRBV6-5 | TGTGCCAGCAGTTGGCAGCCCTCCGTCCCTGAAGCTTTCTTT | CASSWQPSVPEAFF
NA | TRBJ2-5 | TRBD1 | TRBV24-1 | TGTGCCACCAGTGACGGACAGGGAGAGACCCAGTACTTC | CATSDGQGETQYF
NA | TRBJ1-3 | NA | TRBV11-2 | TGTGCCAGCAGCCCCCGATGGACGTTGGGCACCATATATTTT | CASSPRWTLGTIYF
NA | TRBJ2-2 | TRBD1 | TRBV5-6 | TGTGCCAGCAGCTTGGCTGGACAGGGGACCGGGGAGCTGTTTTTT | CASSLAGQGTGELFF
NA | TRBJ1-3 | NA | TRBV29-1 | TGCAGCGTCATATCTGACTCGGGAAACACCATATATTTT | CSVISDSGNTIYF
NA | TRBJ1-1 | TRBD1 | TRBV6-5 | TGTGCCAGCAGTCGGGACAGATTGAACACTGAAGCTTTCTTT | CASSRDRLNTEAFF
NA | TRBJ1-1 | NA | TRBV2 | TGTGCCACCCGAAGGGGGATGAACACTGAAGCTTTCTTT | CATRRGMNTEAFF
NA | TRBJ2-2 | NA | TRBV24-1 | TGTGCCACCAGTGATCCGCCAGGGGTCCCGGAGCTGTTTTTT | CATSDPPGVPELFF
once | TRBJ2-5 | TRBD1 | TRBV19 | TGTGCCAGTAGGCGACAGGGTTTTGAGACCCAGTACTTC | CASRRQGFETQYF
once | TRBJ1-1 | TRBD1 | TRBV3-1/TRBV3-2 | TGTGCCAGCAGCCCCCCCGGAGAGGGGGCGGGCACTGAAGCTTTCTTT | CASSPPGEGAGTEAFF
NA | TRBJ2-1 | TRBD2 | TRBV4-1 | TGCGCCAGCAGCCAGGGGGCCGGGACTAGCTCCTACAATGAGCAGTTCTTC | CASSQGAGTSSYNEQFF
NA | TRBJ2-5 | NA | TRBV3-1/TRBV3-2 | TGTGCCAGCAGCCAAGCGGGGGAAGGTGAGACCCAGTACTTC | CASSQAGEGETQYF
NA | TRBJ1-5 | TRBD1 | TRBV6-2/TRBV6-3 | TGTGCCAGCAGTTATTGGGACAGGGATCAGCCCCAGCATTTT | CASSYWDRDQPQHF
NA | TRBJ1-2 | NA | TRBV28 | TGTGCCGGCGCCTCAGGGACATGGACTTTCTATGGCTACACCTTC | CAGASGTWTFYGYTF
NA | TRBJ2-1 | NA | TRBV18 | TGTGCCAGCTCACCCCCCAGAAGCTACAATGAGCAGTTCTTC | CASSPPRSYNEQFF
NA | TRBJ1-1 | NA | TRBV27 | TGTGCCAGCAGTTTAGTTCCCGGACAGTTCACTGAAGCTTTCTTT | CASSLVPGQFTEAFF
NA | TRBJ2-1 | NA | TRBV5-1 | TGCGCCAGCAGCTTGGCAGAATGGACTAAAAACAATGAGCAGTTCTTC | CASSLAEWTKNNEQFF
NA | TRBJ1-1 | NA | TRBV24-1 | TGTGCCACCAGTGGGCAGCCGAACACTGAAGCTTTCTTT | CATSGQPNTEAFF
NA | TRBJ2-1 | NA | TRBV24-1 | TGTGCCACCAGTGATCCAGGGCCGAGCTCCTACAATGAGCAGTTCTTC | CATSDPGPSSYNEQFF